One and the same sample provided the 11 T cell receptor beta chains below, sequenced in a study of OX40 agonist ivuxolimab in advanced cancers. Clones were read by immunoSEQ multiplex PCR, and TCRdb kept only the in-frame ones, dropping some. The data hold 14,000 or so clones, with 77% observed a single time. The source was CD4+ or CD8+ T cells sorted from blood, collected in a trial of the OX40 agonist ivuxolimab. All receptors come from an adult with an advanced solid tumor such as melanoma, head and neck, liver or kidney cancer.

This clone was picked up a small number of times. The chain uses TRBV5-6 and TRBJ2-1, with a possible D match to TRBD2 (6 bases). The V gene's germline CDR1 is SGHDT and CDR2 YYEEEE. The CDR3 is 11 amino acids. V lost 5 bases to trimming and J lost 16 bases, with 16 bases between them. CDR3 nucleotide sequence: TGTGCCAGCAGTTTGCGGGACTTCCAATTCTTC. The encoded protein is CASSLRDFQFF.

This chain joins TRBV2 and TRBJ2-5, with D perhaps TRBD2 (7 bases). CDR3 length: 15 residues. The V gene lost 7 bases and the J gene lost 0 bases, with 15 bases spanning the gap. The germline V gene encodes CDR1 SNHLY and CDR2 FYNNEI. The DNA for the CDR3 is TGTGCCAGCACGCCGGGGGGCTCGTACCAAGAGACCCAGTACTTC. It codes for CASTPGGSYQETQYF.

This CDR3 is CASSPESQGDYGYTF. For the CDR3, the DNA is TGTGCCAGCAGCCCTGAATCTCAGGGGGACTATGGCTACACCTTC. The chain is built from TRBV27 and TRBJ1-2; 7 bases are shared with TRBD1. In germline, CDR1 is MNHEY, CDR2 SMNVEV (reference sequence). The CDR3 length is 15 residues. Trimming cost V 6 bases and J 3 bases; bases outside gene matches: 10.

This clone has a handful of counts. The chain is built from TRBV6-5 and TRBJ1-1; D call uncertain. Germline CDR1 MNHEY, CDR2 SVGAGI. The CDR3 spans 14 residues. Trimming left V 2 bases short and J 5 bases short, with 12 bases between. The CDR3 sequence: CASSYNSLGTEAFF. As DNA, the CDR3 is TGTGCCAGCAGTTACAACAGCTTGGGGACTGAAGCTTTCTTT.

This clone was recorded only once. V is TRBV15 and J is TRBJ1-1; TRBD1 might be the D (6 bases). This CDR3 comprises 15 residues. CDR1 and CDR2 from the germline V gene are LNHNV and YYDKDF (reference sequence). Deletions cut 0 bases from V and 4 bases from J, with 12 bases between. The CDR3 sequence is CATSRDHRDVTEAFF. In nucleotides, the CDR3 is TGTGCCACCAGCAGAGATCACAGGGACGTCACTGAAGCTTTCTTT.

This chain connects TRBV29-1 to TRBJ2-7; 11 bases agree with TRBD2. V lost 6 bases and J lost 3; bases outside the gene matches: 7. The V gene's germline CDR1 is SQVTM and CDR2 ANQGSEA. The CDR3 runs to 14 residues. CDR3 loop: CSVAPGLADYEQYF. The CDR3 DNA follows: TGCAGCGTGGCTCCGGGACTAGCGGACTACGAGCAGTACTTC.

V usage is TRBV5-5 and J usage is TRBJ2-7; D gene unclear. Trimming cost V 4 bases and J 0 bases, with 14 bases left between them. The CDR3 runs to 15 residues. Germline V lookup: CDR1 SGHKS, CDR2 YYEKEE (reference sequence). The CDR3 sequence: CASSQFLGSSYEQYF. CDR3 DNA: TGTGCCAGCAGCCAATTCCTAGGAAGCTCCTACGAGCAGTACTTC.

V usage is TRBV28 and J usage is TRBJ2-1; D gene unclear. Germline V gene sequence: CDR1 MDHEN, CDR2 SYDVKM. Between the trimmed V and J ends, which lost 2 bases and 8 bases, there was a span of 10 bases. This CDR3 has 13 amino acids. This CDR3 reads CASSLPNLDEQFF. The CDR3 DNA follows: TGTGCCAGCAGTTTACCCAATTTAGATGAGCAGTTCTTC.

This sequence joins TRBV28 and TRBJ1-5, with D unclear. V lost 4 bases to trimming and J lost 7 bases, with 2 bases between them. The CDR3 covers 10 residues. Germline V gene data show CDR1 as MDHEN and CDR2 as SYDVKM. DNA for the CDR3: TGTGCCAGCAGTTACCAGCCCCAGCATTTT. Protein product: CASSYQPQHF.

The V and J genes are TRBV28 and TRBJ1-2; D not certain. V was pared by 4 bases and J by 3 bases, with 3 bases between. The CDR3 length is 11 residues. CDR1 and CDR2 from the germline V gene are MDHEN and SYDVKM. Written as DNA, the CDR3 is TGTGCCAGCAGTTGGGACTATGGCTACACCTTC. Translating it yields CASSWDYGYTF.

This sequence joins TRBV9 and TRBJ2-1; 9 bases are shared with TRBD2. The ends lost 0 bases at V and 4 bases at J; junction bases unmatched: 5. In germline, CDR1 is SGDLS, CDR2 YYNGEE. This CDR3 is 16 amino acids long. DNA of the CDR3: TGTGCCAGCAGCGTAGGGGTAGCGGGGGAATACAATGAGCAGTTCTTC. Its translation is CASSVGVAGEYNEQFF.